The TCR beta chain described here comes from a study of cytomegalovirus exposure and HLA in healthy donors. The PCR was carried out with 60 Vbeta primers and 13 Jbeta primers. The protocol was immunoSEQ multiplex PCR, while the TCRdb copy is restricted to in-frame clones and leaves out a portion. Of 150,000 to 200,000 clones in the sample, roughly 8.7% are singletons; the top ten hold 1% to 1.5%. This clone was picked up many times. Germline-derived CDR1 and CDR2 are SEHNR and FQNEAQ (reference sequence). The V end lost 1 base, the J end lost 1 base, and 4 bases lay between the germline ends. CDR3 size: 13 residues.

The rearrangement joins TRBV7-9 to TRBJ1-2, with D hard to call. This clonotype was obtained from a woman under 40 in good health and CMV-seropositive. Sequencing was done on a sample of PBMCs. Here the CDR3 DNA reads TGTGCCAGCAGCTTAGGAGTTAACTATGGCTACACCTTC. It codes for CASSLGVNYGYTF.